The 28 T cell receptor beta chains presented below share a single source sample, sequenced in a study of Ad26.COV2.S vaccination and SARS-CoV-2 variants (dated by TCRdb to about 2021). According to the study, the label for this sample's treatment or condition signals: roughly 19 received Ad26.COV2.S at low or high dose, single or two shots; a few received placebo; per-sample allocation not given. Repertoires of vaccine and placebo recipients were sequenced from samples taken on day 63 after the first injection. Library construction relied on the immunoSEQ multiplex PCR assay. Drawn from immuneACCESS, this table holds only the in-frame rearrangements with V and J called that TCRdb kept. Clones are partly lost; checked studies trace under half to an unresolved V gene and leave the rest unexplained. In this sample the table shows some 410,000 clones, about 90% of which occur a single time. The top ten clones comprise around 1.7% of the sample.

The starting material was peripheral blood, obtained in a trial of Ad26.COV2.S vaccine versus placebo. Source of these receptors: a person aged 18-65 years who received the Ad26.COV2.S COVID-19 vaccine or a placebo.

This sequence joins TRBV30 and TRBJ2-1; possible D gene TRBD1, 8 bases. There are 16 residues in the CDR3. The ends were cut back, 5 bases at V and 0 bases at J, with 17 bases in the middle. The germline V gene has CDR1 GTSNPN and CDR2 SVGIG (reference sequence). Here the CDR3 DNA reads TGTGCCTGGGAGACAGGGGACTATTCCTCCTACAATGAGCAGTTCTTC. It encodes CAWETGDYSSYNEQFF.

The chain uses TRBV27 and TRBJ2-3, with D unclear. CDR3 size: 14 residues. Germline V gene lookup returns CDR1 MNHEY and CDR2 SMNVEV (reference sequence). V was cut by 3 bases and J by 0 bases, with 7 bases left in between. CDR3 nucleotide sequence: TGTGCCAGCAGTTTCCAGTCTAGCACAGATACGCAGTATTTT. It translates to CASSFQSSTDTQYF.

This chain connects TRBV11-2 to TRBJ1-1, with TRBD1 matching 7 bases. Germline V CDR1 and CDR2: SGHAT, FQNNGV. The length of the CDR3 is 16 residues. V lost 1 base, J lost 1 base, and 6 bases stayed unmatched. CDR3 residues: CASSLVVGDRNTEAFF. For the CDR3, the DNA is TGTGCCAGCAGCTTAGTTGTGGGGGACAGGAACACTGAAGCTTTCTTT.

The chain has TRBV7-2 and TRBJ2-3; D ambiguous. The V gene's germline CDR1 is SGHTA and CDR2 FQGNSA. Trimming pared 3 bases from V and 3 bases from J, leaving 7 bases between. CDR3 length: 13 amino acids. CDR3 DNA: TGTGCCAGCAGCTTCATTTATACAGATACGCAGTATTTT. Encoded protein: CASSFIYTDTQYF.

V usage is TRBV11-2 and J usage is TRBJ2-7; D is unresolved. Deletions cut 2 bases from V and 1 base from J, with 3 bases between. In germline, CDR1 is SGHAT, CDR2 FQNNGV. The CDR3 loop spans 12 amino acids. The CDR3 bases are TGTGCCAGCAGCTTATTTTCCTACGAGCAGTACTTC. It yields the protein CASSLFSYEQYF.

The rearrangement uses TRBV3-1 (or the pseudogene TRBV3-2) and TRBJ1-6; 8 bases match TRBD1. V lost 2 bases to trimming and J lost 10 bases; unmatched junction nucleotides: 4. The germline V gene has CDR1 LGHDT and CDR2 YNNKEL (reference sequence). The CDR3 is made up of 14 amino acids. The CDR3 coding sequence is TGTGCCAGCAGCCAACGCAGGGACAGGTCACCCCTCCACTTT. Translation: CASSQRRDRSPLHF.

The V call is TRBV2, the J call TRBJ2-1, with D maybe TRBD2 (6 bases). The V and J ends lost 2 bases and 14 bases respectively, with 13 bases between them. Germline V gene data show CDR1 as SNHLY and CDR2 as FYNNEI. CDR3 length: 12 residues. CDR3 in amino acids: CASSEHGSGEFF. CDR3 nucleotide sequence: TGTGCCAGCAGTGAACACGGTAGCGGAGAGTTCTTC.

The genes are TRBV7-9 and TRBJ2-1; possible D gene TRBD2, 6 bases. The CDR3 extends over 13 amino acids. The germline CDR1 and CDR2 sequences are SEHNR and FQNEAQ (reference sequence). V was trimmed by 5 bases and J by 6 bases, leaving 11 bases between them. The CDR3 DNA is TGTGCCAGCAGCAGCCGGGACTTCAATGAGCAGTTCTTC. Translated, it gives CASSSRDFNEQFF.

The chain couples TRBV27 to TRBJ1-5, with 7 bases fitting TRBD1. Germline V gene lookup returns CDR1 MNHEY and CDR2 SMNVEV (reference sequence). Unmatched junction bases numbered 11, after V lost 10 bases and J lost 5 bases. The CDR3 runs to 14 residues. The CDR3 loop is CATDSPGGDQPQHF. CDR3 nucleotide sequence: TGTGCCACCGACTCCCCAGGGGGTGATCAGCCCCAGCATTTT.

The gene calls are TRBV7-8 and TRBJ2-2; D gene uncertain. Looked up from germline, CDR1 is SGHVS and CDR2 is FQNEAQ. The CDR3 sequence is 16 residues long. V was cut by 1 base and J by 0 bases, with 9 bases left in between. The CDR3 protein is CASSLVLTANTGELFF. Written as DNA, the CDR3 is TGTGCCAGCAGCTTAGTGCTCACCGCGAACACCGGGGAGCTGTTTTTT.

The V call is TRBV27, the J call TRBJ2-1, with D possibly matching TRBD1 (6 bases). Looked up from germline, CDR1 is MNHEY and CDR2 is SMNVEV (reference sequence). The V end was cut by 2 bases, the J end by 0 bases, with 11 bases between. CDR3 length: 16 residues. The CDR3 region has the DNA TGTGCCAGCAGTTTACAGGGGCCAAGCTCCTACAATGAGCAGTTCTTC. It yields the protein CASSLQGPSSYNEQFF.

The rearrangement links TRBV5-6 to TRBJ2-1; D is uncertain. This CDR3 spans 13 amino acids. V was shortened by 0 bases and J by 10 bases, with 11 bases between the two germline ends. CDR1 and CDR2 (germline): SGHDT, YYEEEE. Here the CDR3 reads CASSLDPFREQFF. CDR3 in DNA: TGTGCCAGCAGCTTGGATCCGTTTAGGGAGCAGTTCTTC.

The chain carries TRBV19 and TRBJ2-3; 7 bases map to TRBD2. V lost 8 bases and J lost 0; bases outside the gene matches: 5. This CDR3 is built from 14 residues. Per germline, CDR1 LNHDA and CDR2 SQIVND (reference sequence). CDR3 region: CASATGGSTDTQYF. For the CDR3, the DNA is TGTGCCAGTGCGACCGGGGGGAGCACAGATACGCAGTATTTT.

V usage is TRBV14 and J usage is TRBJ2-1, with a possible D match to TRBD1 (6 bases). CDR1 SGHDN and CDR2 FVKESK come from the germline V gene. V was cut by 0 bases and J by 4 bases, with 19 bases left in between. The CDR3 is 18 residues long. The CDR3 is CASSQEPTGTYAYNEQFF. The CDR3 region has the DNA TGTGCCAGCAGCCAAGAGCCTACCGGGACATACGCATACAATGAGCAGTTCTTC. The whole variable domain, filled in from reference TRBV14 and TRBJ2-1, reads EAGVTQFPSHSVIEKGQTVTLRCDPISGHDNLYWYRRVMGKEIKFLLHFVKESKQDESGMPNNRFLAERTGGTYSTLKVQPAELEDSGVYFCASSQEPTGTYAYNEQFFGPGTRLTVL.

This rearrangement joins TRBV3-1 (or the pseudogene TRBV3-2) to TRBJ2-6; D gene uncertain. V was cut by 5 bases and J by 6 bases, with 11 bases left in between. The germline V gene encodes CDR1 LGHDT and CDR2 YNNKEL (reference sequence). The CDR3 extends over 14 amino acids. The CDR3, as DNA: TGTGCCAGCAGCGAGTCCGTTCTGGCCAACGTCCTGACTTTC. Amino acids: CASSESVLANVLTF.

The chain recombines TRBV5-6 with TRBJ1-1; 7 positions agree with TRBD1. From germline, CDR1 is SGHDT and CDR2 YYEEEE. Losses at the gene ends were 1 base for V and 1 base for J; bases not matched to a gene: 7. The CDR3 totals 16 residues. CDR3 in amino acids: CASSLIRGPRNTEAFF. Here the CDR3 DNA reads TGTGCCAGCAGCTTGATTAGGGGGCCTAGGAACACTGAAGCTTTCTTT. Filled out from reference TRBV5-6 and TRBJ1-1, the complete variable domain reads DAGVTQSPTHLIKTRGQQVTLRCSPKSGHDTVSWYQQALGQGPQFIFQYYEEEERQRGNFPDRFSGHQFPNYSSELNVNALLLGDSALYLCASSLIRGPRNTEAFFGQGTRLTVV.

The chain has TRBV18 and TRBJ2-6, with D possibly matching TRBD1 (5 bases). Germline CDR1 KGHSH, CDR2 LQKENI. This CDR3 is built from 16 residues. V gave up 2 bases and J gave up 0 bases, with 8 bases separating them. CDR3 residues: CASSPLRGSGANVLTF. The CDR3 DNA follows: TGTGCCAGCTCACCATTAAGGGGCTCTGGGGCCAACGTCCTGACTTTC.

The V call is TRBV19, the J call TRBJ1-5; TRBD1 aligns across 11 bases. Trimming at V came to 6 bases and at J to 2 bases, leaving 12 bases not matched to a gene. The germline V gene has CDR1 LNHDA and CDR2 SQIVND (reference sequence). CDR3 length: 18 residues. CDR3 bases: TGTGCCAGTAGACACCGGGACAGGGGGTACGTGGGCAATCAGCCCCAGCATTTT. Protein sequence: CASRHRDRGYVGNQPQHF.

This clone has just a few counts. This sequence joins TRBV19 and TRBJ2-2; maybe TRBD1 (6 bases). The CDR3 contains 14 residues. Between the trimmed V and J ends, which lost 7 bases and 2 bases, there was a span of 11 bases. Germline CDR1 is LNHDA and CDR2 is SQIVND (reference sequence). In DNA, the CDR3 is TGTGCCAGTACTACAGGGACAAACACCGGGGAGCTGTTTTTT. Translated, it gives CASTTGTNTGELFF.

The chain links TRBV4-3 to TRBJ1-4; TRBD1 agrees at 8 bases. Germline V CDR1 and CDR2: LGHNA, YSLEER. There are 15 residues in the CDR3. Germline trimming cut 0 bases from V and 8 bases from J; bases unmatched to any gene: 5. The CDR3 bases are TGCGCCAGCAGCCAAGACGGCCAGGGGGCGGAAAAACTGTTTTTT. Translation gives CASSQDGQGAEKLFF.

This chain uses TRBV28 with TRBJ1-2; D remains ambiguous. V lost 7 bases and J lost 2, with 8 bases in between. Looked up from germline, CDR1 is MDHEN and CDR2 is SYDVKM. There are 12 residues in the CDR3. In nucleotides, the CDR3 is TGTGCCAGCACCAGGCTAAACTATGGCTACACCTTC. Translation: CASTRLNYGYTF.

Points on this clone: The limits of the CDR3 on the DNA are not certain, so only TCRdb's listed CDR3 is given. V usage is TRBV6-6 and J usage is TRBJ1-2; the table's D call TRBD1 went unverified against the DNA. Germline CDR1 and CDR2: MNHNY and SVGAGI (reference sequence). The CDR3 is 14 amino acids in total, end residues counted. The CDR3 sequence is CASSSSTGSIGYTF.

V usage is TRBV11-2 and J usage is TRBJ1-2; TRBD1 is a possible D gene (5 bases). V was shortened by 2 bases and J by 2 bases, with 9 bases between the two germline ends. The CDR3 is 14 residues long. Looked up from germline, CDR1 is SGHAT and CDR2 is FQNNGV. The CDR3 spells CASSLTDRNYGYTF. In DNA form, the CDR3 reads TGTGCCAGCAGCTTAACCGACAGAAACTATGGCTACACCTTC.

V usage is TRBV27 and J usage is TRBJ1-6; D gene uncertain. V lost 8 bases to trimming and J lost 4 bases, with 15 bases between them. The CDR3 is 15 amino acids. Looked up from germline, CDR1 is MNHEY and CDR2 is SMNVEV (reference sequence). The CDR3 loop is CASHKTATYNSPLHF. As DNA, the CDR3 is TGTGCCAGCCATAAGACCGCCACATATAATTCACCCCTCCACTTT.

V usage is TRBV6-5 and J usage is TRBJ2-7, with D perhaps TRBD1 (6 bases). V dropped 6 bases and J dropped 6 bases, with 18 bases sitting between them. CDR1 and CDR2 from the germline V gene are MNHEY and SVGAGI. There are 14 residues in the CDR3. In DNA, the CDR3 is TGTGCCAGCAGCTTGACAGGTTATTATTCCGAGCAGTACTTC. It encodes CASSLTGYYSEQYF.

This sequence joins TRBV3-1 (or the pseudogene TRBV3-2) and TRBJ1-5, with no clear D. Germline assignment: CDR1 LGHDT and CDR2 YNNKEL (reference sequence). CDR3 length: 13 residues. V was cut by 0 bases and J by 7 bases, with 7 bases left in between. Written as DNA, the CDR3 is TGTGCCAGCAGCCAAGATCTCGGCCAGCCCCAGCATTTT. This translates into CASSQDLGQPQHF.

The rearrangement uses TRBV29-1 and TRBJ2-2; D unresolved. The CDR3 loop spans 12 amino acids. The germline V gene has CDR1 SQVTM and CDR2 ANQGSEA. This CDR3 reads CTVLTDTGELFF. Written as DNA, the CDR3 is TGCACCGTACTTACCGACACCGGGGAGCTGTTTTTT.

The rearrangement uses TRBV27 and TRBJ2-7, with D possibly being TRBD1 or TRBD2 (6 bases each). Germline loops: CDR1 MNHEY, CDR2 SMNVEV (reference sequence). V was cut by 2 bases and J by 2 bases, with 13 bases left in between. The CDR3 is 15 amino acids. The CDR3 nucleotides are TGTGCCAGCAGTTTAGGACGGGGGCCCACCTACGAGCAGTACTTC. The encoded protein is CASSLGRGPTYEQYF.